The rows below give T cell receptor beta chains drawn from one sample of a study of T cells in Graves' hyperthyroidism and ophthalmopathy. TCRdb reprocessed the multiplex PCR reads via MiXCR and lists one record per CDR3 protein. The top ten hold approximately 8.7% of the sample, which has hundreds of thousands of distinct CDR3 sequences, 35% to 40% seen once. The sample comprised blood. The receptors come from a man between 18 and 35 years old with Graves' hyperthyroidism. Both conserved end residues are part of each CDR3. The D gene is left open where the match is weak. A row's size may be missing; if present it is once, few, many or a size class.

j_gene: TRBJ2-7; d_gene: TRBD2; v_gene: TRBV7-2; abundance: many; CDR3nt: TGTGCCAGCAGCTTAAGCGGGGAATACTACGAGCAGTACTTC; CDR3aa: CASSLSGEYYEQYF
j_gene: TRBJ1-6; d_gene: .; v_gene: TRBV25-1; abundance: .; CDR3nt: TGTGCCAGCAGTGGGATATGGAATTCACCCCTCCACTTT; CDR3aa: CASSGIWNSPLHF
j_gene: TRBJ2-5; d_gene: .; v_gene: TRBV12-3/TRBV12-4; abundance: few; CDR3nt: TGTGCCAGCAGCCTGGGACCCCCAACGGAGACCCAGTACTTC; CDR3aa: CASSLGPPTETQYF
j_gene: TRBJ1-5; d_gene: TRBD1; v_gene: TRBV6-1; abundance: once; CDR3nt: TGTGCCAGCAGGGGACAGGGGAGGGATCAGCCCCAGCATTTT; CDR3aa: CASRGQGRDQPQHF
j_gene: TRBJ1-2; d_gene: .; v_gene: TRBV20-1; abundance: few; CDR3nt: TGCAGTGCTAGAGGTGTCTCCGGAACGGGGGACGGCTACACCTTC; CDR3aa: CSARGVSGTGDGYTF
j_gene: TRBJ1-2; d_gene: TRBD1; v_gene: TRBV10-3; abundance: .; CDR3nt: TGTGCCACCGGGACAGGGGGGAGCTATGGCTACACCTTC; CDR3aa: CATGTGGSYGYTF
j_gene: TRBJ2-5; d_gene: TRBD2; v_gene: TRBV29-1; abundance: many; CDR3nt: TGCAGCGTATCGCCGGGACTAGCGGGAGGGCCGCGAGGAGGGGAGACCCAGTACTTC; CDR3aa: CSVSPGLAGGPRGGETQYF
j_gene: TRBJ2-7; d_gene: TRBD2; v_gene: TRBV6-5; abundance: few; CDR3nt: TGTGCCAGCGGCGGGACTAGGGGCTACGAGCAGTACTTC; CDR3aa: CASGGTRGYEQYF
j_gene: TRBJ2-6; d_gene: .; v_gene: TRBV29-1; abundance: .; CDR3nt: TGCAGCGTTCAAAGCCAAGACAGTACTGGGGCCAACGTCCTGACTTTC; CDR3aa: CSVQSQDSTGANVLTF
j_gene: TRBJ1-2; d_gene: .; v_gene: TRBV25-1; abundance: many; CDR3nt: TGTGCCAGCAGTGATATAGGATACTATGGCTACACCTTC; CDR3aa: CASSDIGYYGYTF
j_gene: TRBJ1-3; d_gene: .; v_gene: TRBV5-1; abundance: few; CDR3nt: TGCGCCAGCAGCCCCGCGGGCTCTGGAAACACCATATATTTT; CDR3aa: CASSPAGSGNTIYF
j_gene: TRBJ2-7; d_gene: TRBD2; v_gene: TRBV20-1; abundance: .; CDR3nt: TGCAGTGCTAGAGATCTCTGGGCGGGAGGCCGGATCGAGCAGTACTTC; CDR3aa: CSARDLWAGGRIEQYF
j_gene: TRBJ1-1; d_gene: .; v_gene: TRBV27; abundance: few; CDR3nt: TGTGCCAGCAGTGTCTACAGCAACACTGAAGCTTTCTTT; CDR3aa: CASSVYSNTEAFF
j_gene: TRBJ1-4; d_gene: .; v_gene: TRBV6-1; abundance: .; CDR3nt: TGTGCCGGACGAGATAGGCACGAAAAACTGTTTTTT; CDR3aa: CAGRDRHEKLFF
j_gene: TRBJ2-2; d_gene: .; v_gene: TRBV7-2; abundance: few; CDR3nt: TGTGCCAGCAGCTTAGCCGCGGCGGGGGCGGGCACCGGGGAGCTGTTTTTT; CDR3aa: CASSLAAAGAGTGELFF
j_gene: TRBJ1-4; d_gene: .; v_gene: TRBV12-3/TRBV12-4; abundance: .; CDR3nt: TGTGCCAGCAGCCGTGGGGCCCGTAATGAAAAACTGTTTTTT; CDR3aa: CASSRGARNEKLFF
j_gene: TRBJ1-2; d_gene: .; v_gene: TRBV29-1; abundance: .; CDR3nt: TGCAGCGTTGAGATCCAGGGGCAGGTGGTTGGCTACACCTTC; CDR3aa: CSVEIQGQVVGYTF
j_gene: TRBJ1-5; d_gene: .; v_gene: TRBV5-1; abundance: once; CDR3nt: TGCGCCAGCAGCTTGGGGCCACAGGGTGACAATCAGCCCCAGCATTTT; CDR3aa: CASSLGPQGDNQPQHF
j_gene: TRBJ1-2; d_gene: .; v_gene: TRBV20-1; abundance: .; CDR3nt: TGCAGTGCGTGGGACATCACAGTCTATGGCTACACCTTC; CDR3aa: CSAWDITVYGYTF